One sample yielded the 28 T cell receptor beta chains listed below, sequenced in a study of T cell repertoires in cytomegalovirus infection. One entry per CDR3 protein, called by TCRdb with MiXCR from the reads. The sample has approximately 500,000 distinct CDR3 sequences; 15% to 20% are singletons. What was sequenced was CD8+ T cells from PBMCs. The source is a human donor in good health (CMV status not recorded). Some clones in this sample may be carry-over from other donors' samples.

This clonotype was seen ten or more times. This rearrangement joins TRBV7-8 to TRBJ2-7; 9 bases are a match to TRBD2. The CDR3 sequence is 16 residues long. J gave up 2 bases and V 1 base, and 6 bases lay outside the gene matches. Per the germline V gene, CDR1 is SGHVS and CDR2 is FQNEAQ. The CDR3 reads CASSLDFAGGPYEQYF. CDR3 nucleotide sequence: TGTGCCAGCAGCTTAGACTTTGCGGGAGGGCCCTACGAGCAGTACTTC. Full variable domain (outside the CDR3, taken from reference TRBV7-8 and TRBJ2-7): GAGVSQSPRYKVAKRGQDVALRCDPISGHVSLFWYQQALGQGPEFLTYFQNEAQLDKSGLPSDRFFAERPEGSVSTLKIQRTQQEDSAVYLCASSLDFAGGPYEQYFGPGTRLTVT.

As concerns this clonotype: One end of the junction is discordant with germline, which a read error may explain. The chain links TRBV25-1 to TRBJ1-2; D is unclear. The CDR3 has 11 amino acids. Germline V gives CDR1 MGHDK, CDR2 SYGVNS. CDR3 sequence reads: CASSEAAVYVF. The CDR3 coding sequence is TGTGCCAGCAGTGAAGCAGCCGTTTACGTCTTC.

Here the CDR3 reads CASSLVFGAGDTQYF. In nucleotides, the CDR3 is TGTGCCAGCAGCTTAGTGTTTGGAGCAGGAGATACGCAGTATTTT. This chain uses TRBV7-2 with TRBJ2-3; D remains unclear. This CDR3 spans 15 amino acids. Germline V gene lookup returns CDR1 SGHTA and CDR2 FQGNSA. The ends were cut back, 1 base at V and 5 bases at J, with 13 bases in the middle.

Ten or more counts support this clonotype. The chain employs TRBV27 and TRBJ2-3, with unresolved D. This CDR3 comprises 17 residues. Looked up from germline, CDR1 is MNHEY and CDR2 is SMNVEV (reference sequence). The germline V and J ends were trimmed by 3 bases and 0 bases, with 16 bases remaining between them. CDR3 bases: TGTGCCAGCAGTTTCCGTGGACCCCCCCTTAGCACAGATACGCAGTATTTT. It specifies CASSFRGPPLSTDTQYF.

There are many counts of this clonotype. V gene TRBV6-6 combines with J gene TRBJ1-1, with D perhaps matching TRBD1 (5 bases). V was trimmed by 6 bases and J by 2 bases, leaving 13 bases between them. Germline-derived CDR1 and CDR2 are MNHNY and SVGAGI (reference sequence). The CDR3 sequence is 14 residues long. The CDR3 region is CASSASGLNTEAFF. The CDR3 region has the DNA TGTGCCAGCAGCGCTTCGGGACTTAACACTGAAGCTTTCTTT.

A remark on this clonotype: This may be a read error: a much more frequent sequence differs by one nucleotide. The missing conserved phenylalanine or tryptophan at the end of this CDR3 makes a read error likely. This chain links TRBV7-6 with TRBJ2-7; maybe TRBD1 (6 bases). Germline V gene lookup returns CDR1 SGHVS and CDR2 FNYEAQ. The CDR3 extends over 16 amino acids. Trimming cost V 1 base and J 0 bases, with 13 bases left between them. CDR3 in amino acids: CASSLGSGTPSYEQYL. In nucleotides, the CDR3 is TGTGCCAGCAGCTTAGGTTCAGGGACACCCTCCTACGAGCAGTACTTA.

This clonotype was seen more than once but under ten times. J is TRBJ1-1 and V is TRBV5-6, with a possible D match to TRBD1 (6 bases). This CDR3 has 12 residues. Trimming removed 4 bases at V and 6 bases at J, with 10 bases between. The V gene's germline CDR1 is SGHDT and CDR2 YYEEEE. The CDR3: CASSRQVPEAFF. CDR3 sequence (DNA): TGTGCCAGCAGCCGACAGGTCCCTGAAGCTTTCTTT.

This clonotype was picked up many times. The J gene is TRBJ2-3, the V gene TRBV2, with 10 bases that match TRBD2. The trim removed 3 bases at V and 2 bases at J, leaving 2 bases unmatched. Germline V gene lookup returns CDR1 SNHLY and CDR2 FYNNEI. This CDR3 comprises 15 residues. The DNA for the CDR3 is TGTGCCAGCAGTGATGGGACTAGCGTCACAGATACGCAGTATTTT. Protein product: CASSDGTSVTDTQYF.

The chain links TRBV9 to TRBJ2-1; unclear D gene. Trimming pared 4 bases from V and 6 bases from J, leaving 14 bases between. Germline values: CDR1 SGDLS, CDR2 YYNGEE. The CDR3 extends over 14 amino acids. CDR3: CASSPQGTINEQFF. The CDR3 DNA sequence: TGTGCCAGCAGCCCCCAAGGTACGATCAATGAGCAGTTCTTC. Full variable domain (remainder filled in from reference TRBV9 and TRBJ2-1): DSGVTQTPKHLITATGQRVTLRCSPRSGDLSVYWYQQSLDQGLQFLIQYYNGEERAKGNILERFSAQQFPDLHSELNLSSLELGDSALYFCASSPQGTINEQFFGPGTRLTVL.

This clonotype was seen a single time. The V gene is TRBV9, the J gene TRBJ2-1, with 7 bases aligning to TRBD1. Trimming at V came to 0 bases and at J to 10 bases, leaving 1 base not matched to a gene. The germline gives CDR1 SGDLS, CDR2 YYNGEE. CDR3 length equals 12 residues. For the CDR3, the DNA is TGTGCCAGCAGCGTAGACAGGGGAGAGCAGTTCTTC. Protein sequence: CASSVDRGEQFF.

In its sample, this clonotype was seen many times. The chain is built from TRBV15 and TRBJ2-3, with 9 bases identical to TRBD2. The CDR3 sequence is 15 residues long. CDR1 and CDR2 from the germline V gene are LNHNV and YYDKDF (reference sequence). J was trimmed by 5 bases and V by 0 bases; bases with no gene match: 3. The CDR3 spells CATSRDRREGDTQYF. The CDR3 DNA reads as TGTGCCACCAGCAGAGATCGGCGGGAGGGAGATACGCAGTATTTT.

The chain carries TRBV11-3 and TRBJ2-1, with 9 bases lining up with TRBD1. Germline V lookup: CDR1 SGHNT, CDR2 YENEEA. CDR3 length: 14 amino acids. The V segment lost 5 bases and the J segment 4 bases; nucleotides outside the gene matches: 3. CDR3 residues: CASSTGGEYNEQFF. The CDR3 DNA sequence: TGTGCCAGCAGCACAGGGGGCGAGTACAATGAGCAGTTCTTC.

A word on this clonotype: A much larger clone sits a single nucleotide away, making a read error possible. V usage is TRBV4-2 and J usage is TRBJ2-3; tentatively, D is TRBD2 (6 bases). V lost 1 base and J lost 2, with 10 bases in between. Germline lookup yields CDR1 LGHNA and CDR2 YNFKEQ. The CDR3 is 15 amino acids. CDR3 in DNA: TGTGCCAGCAGCCAAGTAGGGACTTTCACAGATACGCAGTATTTT. Amino acids: CASSQVGTFTDTQYF.

This clonotype was counted between two and nine times. V gene TRBV2 combines with J gene TRBJ2-1, with 13 bases lining up with TRBD2. The CDR3 runs 14 residues. The germline V gene has CDR1 SNHLY and CDR2 FYNNEI. V dropped 7 bases and J dropped 7; count of bases not matched to a gene: 4. Here the CDR3 DNA reads TGTGCCAGCATTGGACTAGCGGGAGTGAATGAGCAGTTCTTC. Its translation is CASIGLAGVNEQFF. Looking up the rest from reference TRBV2 and TRBJ2-1 gives the full variable domain: EPEVTQTPSHQVTQMGQEVILRCVPISNHLYFYWYRQILGQKVEFLVSFYNNEISEKSEIFDDQFSVERPDGSNFTLKIRSTKLEDSAMYFCASIGLAGVNEQFFGPGTRLTVL.

In this sample, this clonotype turned up many times. J is TRBJ1-3 and V is TRBV4-1; TRBD1 matches at 8 bases. Germline CDR1 reads MGHRA; CDR2 reads YSYEKL. This CDR3 spans 15 amino acids. V was clipped by 5 bases and J by 0 bases; unmatched bases: 3. The CDR3 loop is CASSTTGASGNTIYF. The CDR3 DNA reads as TGCGCCAGCAGCACGACAGGGGCCTCTGGAAACACCATATATTTT.

The chain combines TRBV2 with TRBJ2-1, with 7 positions matching TRBD2. Losses at the gene ends were 6 bases for V and 10 bases for J; bases not matched to a gene: 12. The CDR3 sequence is 14 residues long. From germline, CDR1 is SNHLY and CDR2 FYNNEI. This CDR3 is CASRGGRLAREQFF. As DNA, the CDR3 is TGTGCCAGCAGGGGGGGAAGACTAGCTCGGGAGCAGTTCTTC.

The sample holds a few counts of this clonotype. This sequence joins TRBV11-2 and TRBJ1-2; D not resolved. The germline CDR1 and CDR2 sequences are SGHAT and FQNNGV. V was trimmed by 1 base and J by 4 bases, leaving 10 bases between them. The CDR3 loop spans 14 amino acids. The DNA for the CDR3 is TGTGCCAGCAGCTTAGCTGGATTCGGCTATGGCTACACCTTC. It codes for CASSLAGFGYGYTF.

This clonotype was counted ten times or more. The gene calls are TRBV12-3 or TRBV12-4 and TRBJ2-1, with a tentative D call TRBD1 (5 bases). This CDR3 has 14 residues. The V gene lost 5 bases and the J gene lost 2 bases, with 10 bases spanning the gap. The CDR3 coding sequence is TGTGCCAGCAGTGAAGGGGTGGCCTACAATGAGCAGTTCTTC. Protein: CASSEGVAYNEQFF.

The rearrangement links TRBV5-8 to TRBJ1-1; D remains ambiguous. The germline gives CDR1 SGHTS, CDR2 YDEGEE. Trimming took off 0 bases at V and 8 bases at J, with 11 bases between the two ends. This CDR3 has 13 amino acids. The CDR3 DNA sequence: TGTGCCAGCAGCTTGGGGGGTAACTACGAAGCTTTCTTT. Translated, it gives CASSLGGNYEAFF.

This clonotype was picked up many times. V is TRBV10-3 and J is TRBJ2-7; D not resolved. The CDR3 covers 13 residues. Trimming took off 9 bases at V and 3 bases at J, with 15 bases between the two ends. Per germline, CDR1 ENHRY and CDR2 SYGVKD. For the CDR3, the DNA is TGTGCCATAACTATGACGGACGGCTACGAGCAGTACTTC. The encoded protein is CAITMTDGYEQYF.

This clonotype was detected many times. The V call is TRBV4-1, the J call TRBJ1-1, with D unclear. CDR1 and CDR2 from the germline V gene are MGHRA and YSYEKL. V lost 2 bases to trimming and J lost 1 base, with 5 bases between them. CDR3 length: 13 residues. The DNA of the CDR3 is TGCGCCAGCAGCCAATACGCGAACACTGAAGCTTTCTTT. This translates into CASSQYANTEAFF.

The count of this clonotype is one. One base away lies a much larger clone, so this may be a sequencing read error. V is TRBV7-3 and J is TRBJ2-3, with 14 bases aligning to TRBD2. CDR1 is SGHTA and CDR2 is FQGTGA in the germline V gene. The CDR3 runs 15 residues. The DNA for the CDR3 is TGTTGGGGGACTAGCGGGGGCCAAAGCATAGATACGCAGTATTTT. It is translated as CWGTSGGQSIDTQYF.

This clonotype was detected a few times. This sequence joins TRBV28 and TRBJ2-7; TRBD1 matches at 9 bases. CDR1 MDHEN and CDR2 SYDVKM come from the germline V gene. The CDR3 is 15 residues long. V was clipped by 3 bases and J by 1 base; unmatched bases: 4. The CDR3 nucleotides are TGTGCCAGCAGTTTGGGGACAGGGTATTCCTACGAGCAGTACTTC. Amino acid sequence: CASSLGTGYSYEQYF.

Regarding this clonotype: The junction differs from germline at one of its ends, possibly a read error. The chain links TRBV5-4 to TRBJ2-7; D gene uncertain. Germline V gives CDR1 SGHNT, CDR2 YYREEE (reference sequence). The CDR3 is made up of 13 amino acids. CDR3 DNA: TGTGCCAGCAGTTTGGACGTAGTCTACGAGCAGTACTTC. This sequence encodes CASSLDVVYEQYF.

In its sample, this clonotype was seen many times. CDR3 in amino acids: CASSYMGGELFF. CDR3 bases: TGTGCCAGCAGTTACATGGGAGGAGAGCTGTTTTTT. The chain carries TRBV6-5 and TRBJ2-2, with D tentatively TRBD2 (6 bases). The CDR3 spans 12 residues. Germline-derived CDR1 and CDR2 are MNHEY and SVGAGI. V was shortened by 2 bases and J by 11 bases, with 9 bases between the two germline ends.

The CDR3 DNA reads TGTGCCAGCAGCATAAACGTCGGGCTAGCGGAGTCCTACAATGAGCAGTTCTTC. Its translation is CASSINVGLAESYNEQFF. The rearrangement uses TRBV9 and TRBJ2-1; 7 bases align to TRBD2. There are 18 residues in the CDR3. Germline V lookup: CDR1 SGDLS, CDR2 YYNGEE. Trimming cost V 4 bases and J 1 base; bases outside gene matches: 14.

About this clonotype itself: Germline and junction disagree at one end, which may indicate a read error. V gene TRBV7-6 combines with J gene TRBJ2-3, with TRBD2 as a possible D gene (6 bases). The CDR3 runs 14 residues. Germline CDR1 is SGHVS and CDR2 is FNYEAQ. This CDR3 reads CASSRGVGTDTKYF. The CDR3 DNA reads as TGTGCCAGCAGCCGCGGGGTGGGAACAGATACGAAGTATTTT.

This clonotype was picked up many times. The chain recombines TRBV6-2 or TRBV6-3 with TRBJ2-4, with 8 bases identical to TRBD2. Germline trimming cut 2 bases from V and 5 bases from J; bases unmatched to any gene: 8. CDR1 and CDR2 (germline): MNHEY, SVGEGT. The CDR3 loop spans 16 amino acids. The CDR3 spells CASSYPPVLAENIQYF. DNA of the CDR3: TGTGCCAGCAGTTACCCCCCGGTACTAGCGGAAAACATTCAGTACTTC.